This T cell receptor beta chain stems from a study of blood T cell repertoires in COVID-19. Across the study: Material from acute and convalescent COVID-19 was sourced from the United States, Italy and Spain. T cells, B-cell-depleted T cells, or PBMCs supplied cDNA or gDNA.

The J segment lost 0 bases and the V segment lost 6 bases, leaving 7 bases of the junction unmatched. Looked up from germline, CDR1 is SGHVS and CDR2 is FNYEAQ. This CDR3 contains 16 residues. Authors' data handling: Counts of nucleated cells, estimated from reference gene primer amplification, were obtained. Assay used: immunoSEQ multiplex PCR; TCRdb lists only in-frame clones, some missing. That table supplies the V and J calls and clone size; D and trimming were determined from the DNA. The top ten hold approximately 62% of the sample, which has 40,000 or so clones, roughly 68% seen once. What was sequenced was peripheral blood. This TCR was sampled from a man older than 75 with acute or convalescent COVID-19. The chain has TRBV7-6 and TRBJ2-3; the match to TRBD2 covers 9 bases. In nucleotides, the CDR3 is TGTGCCAGCAGTTCGACAACTAGCGGGAGCACAGATACGCAGTATTTT. It encodes CASSSTTSGSTDTQYF.